This T cell receptor beta chain was identified during a study of blood T cell repertoires in COVID-19. Per the germline V gene, CDR1 is SGHNT and CDR2 is YYREEE (reference sequence). Trimming removed 2 bases at V and 1 base at J, with 12 bases between. The CDR3 loop spans 15 amino acids. In the authors' workflow: Amplification of reference gene primers was used by the study to estimate nucleated cell counts. The protocol was immunoSEQ multiplex PCR, while the TCRdb copy is restricted to in-frame clones and leaves out a portion. That table supplies the V and J calls and clone size; D and trimming were determined from the DNA. The table lists hundreds of thousands of clones, about 91% of them singletons.

Sequenced input: PBMCs or T cells enriched from blood (not recorded which). The chain recombines TRBV5-4 with TRBJ1-1; D possibly corresponds to TRBD1 (6 bases). The TCR sequence derives from a woman aged 18-35 years who had recovered from COVID-19. The CDR3: CASSFGVGGNTEAFF. The CDR3 nucleotides are TGTGCCAGCAGCTTCGGGGTAGGGGGGAACACTGAAGCTTTCTTT.